This TCR beta chain was profiled in a study of PD-1 blockade in classical Hodgkin lymphoma (dated by TCRdb to the early 2020s). Some background on the complete study: Nivolumab dosing was 3 mg/kg intravenously every 2 weeks, continuing until either disease progression or unacceptable toxicity. A peripheral blood immune signature of response to PD-1 blockade in classical Hodgkin lymphoma was defined using TCR beta sequencing and CyTOF.

The Qiagen DNeasy kit was used to extract genomic DNA from unsorted PBMCs and from the negatively selected CD4+ and CD8+ fractions. TCR beta CDR3 regions were subjected to amplification by immunoSEQ multiplex PCR with primers that anneal to V and J segments. A synthetic immune receptor repertoire was used to minimize amplification bias, and remaining bias was computationally removed after sequencing. In the authors' own workflow: Repertoire diversity was quantified as the Shannon entropy index using custom Python scripts. Unsorted, CD4+ and CD8+ repertoires were analyzed separately, except in combined analyses where CD4+ and CD8+ sequences were merged in silico. A clone was considered expanded if an increase in frequency of at least 2-fold after treatment relative to C1D1 was found, and a pseudocount of 0.5 was applied to clones undetected at baseline. Clones with 0 or 1 copy at C1D1 were defined as singleton clones, while clones with 2 or more copies were defined as non-singleton clones. Clones expanded in unsorted samples were assigned a CD4+, CD8+ or unknown annotation through matching of protein sequences in sorted samples from the same patient. Diversity changes from C1D1 to C4D1 were tested in paired samples using Wilcoxon tests. TCRdb took over this immuneACCESS table, retaining in-frame rearrangements with V and J assigned. Such tables are incomplete; in checked studies, under half of the missing clones stem from an unresolved V gene, and the remainder is unexplained. V and J calls and clone size are those listed in that table; D and trimming were worked out from the DNA. This sample comprises 25,000 to 35,000 clones, roughly 87% of them detected only once. The ten largest clonotypes hold 2% to 3% of the sample.

Broad study findings and their caveats: Trial patients achieving complete response had baseline diversity similar to newly diagnosed patients, whereas partial responders and progressors had significantly lower diversity. Lower diversity was observed in patients in whom nivolumab was started less than 1 year after ASCT, and these patients were excluded from later analyses so that confounding by immune reconstitution would be avoided. Only a single clinical trial cohort was studied, and what caused the repertoire differences, possibly disease activity or prior therapy, remained undefined. A significant rise by C4D1 was seen in CD4+ but not CD8+ TCR diversity (p=0.0027 vs p=0.16), with the rise being most apparent in complete responders (p=0.02). Baseline TCR diversity was reported to be lower in newly diagnosed patients than in healthy donors and to be lower still in relapsed/refractory patients.

Per the publication, the time point label means: cycle 1 day 1 (C1D1), immediately before nivolumab initiation. Every trial patient had relapsed following autologous stem cell transplantation, and prior brentuximab vedotin exposure was what differed among cohorts A, B and C. A Miltenyi CD4+ T cell isolation kit was used for magnetic negative selection to purify CD4+ T cells from thawed PBMCs. The trial cohort included fewer than 60 patients with relapsed/refractory classical Hodgkin lymphoma, and each patient had a best overall response of complete response, partial response or progressive disease. In the multi-cohort phase II CheckMate 205 trial, trial patients received single-agent nivolumab. An independent review committee assessed best overall response using the 2007 International Working Group response criteria. Trial PBMCs were collected immediately before nivolumab initiation (C1D1) and during therapy at cycle 2 day 1 and cycle 4 day 1. Peripheral blood was collected in 8 mL Vacutainer Cell Preparation Tubes, from which PBMCs were isolated by centrifugation and then cryopreserved. Purified CD4+ and CD8+ fractions were generated only in cases for which an additional PBMC sample was available. Magnetically labelled cells were removed on LS columns in a quadroMACS separator, and the flow-through was retained as the purified fraction.

In this sample, this clone turned up once. Its antigen has not been determined. No much larger clone exists at a distance of one base, and base qualities are not known. Unmatched junction bases come to 3, with V trimmed by 5 bases and J by 0 bases. For CDR1 and CDR2, the germline V gene lists SGHRS and YFSETQ. The CDR3 holds 14 amino acids from the cysteine to the phenylalanine. Only the CDR3 DNA is retained, 42 bases long and in frame from the first base. This material consisted of CD4+ T cells from blood, taken at baseline. The chain couples TRBV5-1 to TRBJ2-5, with 8 middle bases fitting TRBD2. This clonotype originated in a human donor with classical Hodgkin lymphoma. The DNA sequence follows: TGCGCCAGCAGGTCGGGAGGGTACCAAGAGACCCAGTACTTC. Translated, this is CASRSGGYQETQYF. The entire variable domain, with the stretches around the CDR3 drawn from the reference TRBV5-1 and TRBJ2-5 proteins, is KAGVTQTPRYLIKTRGQQVTLSCSPISGHRSVSWYQQTPGQGLQFLFEYFSETQRNKGNFPGRFSGRQFSNSRSEMNVSTLELGDSALYLCASRSGGYQETQYFGPGTRLLVL.